This T cell receptor beta chain emerged from a study of beta chain features in type 1 diabetes. Germline V CDR1 and CDR2: SQVTM, ANQGSEA. The V end was cut by 3 bases, the J end by 1 base, with 12 bases between. The CDR3 runs to 14 residues. Expressed TCRB transcripts were sequenced, since all the RNA that had been isolated was reverse transcribed. Only in-frame clones appear in the TCRdb table, and some are missing; sequencing was by immunoSEQ multiplex PCR. The table records hundreds of thousands of clones, 30% of them present only once. A few counts support this clone. The material sequenced was naive CD4+ T cells from blood. This chain uses TRBV29-1 with TRBJ2-5, with D unclear. The source of this sequence is a young man in good health. The CDR3 DNA follows: TGCAGCGTTGATTGGGTCGCGGCCCAAGAGACCCAGTACTTC. Translated: CSVDWVAAQETQYF.